This T cell receptor (beta chain) was documented in a study of blood T cells in healthy people across ages. General study results and limits: A roughly linear age-dependent decrease characterized TCR beta diversity per million T cells.

Remarks on this clonotype: Antigen: not known.

The CDR3 is 12 amino acids. V lost 5 bases to trimming and J lost 10 bases, with 16 bases between them. Germline V CDR1 and CDR2: DFQATT, SNEGSKA (reference sequence). For the second PCR, which ran for roughly 7 to 11 cycles, a sample-barcoded 5' primer and a J-beta primer mix were used. One entry per CDR3 protein results from TCRdb running MiXCR on the 5' RACE reads. The table shows about 830,000 distinct CDR3 sequences, with around 62% occurring only once. The chain employs TRBV20-1 and TRBJ2-3; no firm D call. This clonotype originated in a man in his thirties or forties in good health. Sequencing was carried out using blood. The CDR3 nucleotides read TGCAGTGCTGGGGTGGGCGGCCCATCGCAGTATTTT. Amino acids: CSAGVGGPSQYF.